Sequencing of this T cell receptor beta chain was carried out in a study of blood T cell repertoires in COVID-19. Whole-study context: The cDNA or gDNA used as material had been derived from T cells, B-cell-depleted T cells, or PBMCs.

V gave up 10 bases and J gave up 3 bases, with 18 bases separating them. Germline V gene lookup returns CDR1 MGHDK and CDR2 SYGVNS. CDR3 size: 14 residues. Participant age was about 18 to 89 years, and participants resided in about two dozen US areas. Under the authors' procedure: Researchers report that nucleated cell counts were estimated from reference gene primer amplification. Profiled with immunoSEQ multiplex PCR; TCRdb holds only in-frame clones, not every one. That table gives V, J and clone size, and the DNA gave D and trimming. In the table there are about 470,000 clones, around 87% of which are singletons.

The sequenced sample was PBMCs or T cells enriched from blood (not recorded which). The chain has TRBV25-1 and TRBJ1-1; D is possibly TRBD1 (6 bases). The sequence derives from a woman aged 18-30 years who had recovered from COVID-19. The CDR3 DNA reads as TGTGCCACCCATGGGGGCTTGGTGGACACTGAAGCTTTCTTT. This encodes CATHGGLVDTEAFF.